This TCR beta chain was profiled in a study of cytomegalovirus exposure and HLA in healthy donors. With regard to this clone: Its antigen is as yet unknown.

PCR was performed using 60 Vbeta and 13 Jbeta primers. Some clones are missing from TCRdb's copy, which holds only in-frame ones; the method was immunoSEQ multiplex PCR. This sample yields 52,000 or so clones, of which more than 60% are seen a single time; around 2.5% belongs to the top ten. Germline loops: CDR1 MNHNS, CDR2 SASEGT. The CDR3 loop spans 16 amino acids. V gave up 3 bases and J gave up 0 bases, with 12 bases separating them. The study, taken as a whole, reports: For presence/absence analyses, sequencing depth was assumed to be roughly uniform across donors.

The V call is TRBV6-1, the J call TRBJ1-5; D is perhaps TRBD1 (6 bases). The receptor was isolated from a woman aged 40 to 50 in good health and CMV-seropositive. Sample: PBMCs. The DNA for the CDR3 is TGTGCCAGCAGTGACAATCAGGGGTATAGCAATCAGCCCCAGCATTTT. This encodes CASSDNQGYSNQPQHF.